Presented here are 28 T cell receptor beta chains from one specimen sequenced in a study of graft-versus-host responses after intestinal transplantation. Some clones are missing from TCRdb's copy, which holds only in-frame ones; the method was immunoSEQ multiplex PCR. The repertoire holds some 35,000 clones, with approximately 94% as singletons. These receptors lack a known antigen. This sample comprised unstimulated CD4+ T cells sorted from spleen or lymph node cells, obtained before transplant. These receptors all stem from a human donor who was the organ donor for an intestinal transplant.

The chain couples TRBV30 to TRBJ2-7, with TRBD1 matching over 8 bases. This CDR3 spans 15 amino acids. Germline V gene data show CDR1 as GTSNPN and CDR2 as SVGIG (reference sequence). Losses at the gene ends were 0 bases for V and 3 bases for J; bases not matched to a gene: 7. The CDR3 reads CAWSVLRGPGYEQYF. The CDR3 bases are TGTGCCTGGAGTGTACTCAGGGGGCCTGGCTACGAGCAGTACTTC.

The V call is TRBV29-1, the J call TRBJ1-1; D may be TRBD1 (6 bases). This CDR3 is 13 amino acids long. Germline values: CDR1 SQVTM, CDR2 ANQGSEA. Trimming stripped 3 bases from V and 4 bases from J, with 12 bases between. For the CDR3, the DNA is TGCAGCGTTGATGGGGGGGCGAGCACTGAAGCTTTCTTT. The encoded protein is CSVDGGASTEAFF.

The chain joins TRBV9 to TRBJ1-4, with D maybe TRBD1 (6 bases). CDR1 SGDLS and CDR2 YYNGEE come from the germline V gene. The CDR3 extends over 15 amino acids. V dropped 4 bases and J dropped 3 bases, with 13 bases sitting between them. CDR3 protein: CASSILGGPNEKLFF. CDR3 in DNA: TGTGCCAGCAGCATCCTGGGGGGGCCTAATGAAAAACTGTTTTTT. The variable domain in full, with the rest retrieved from reference TRBV9 and TRBJ1-4, is DSGVTQTPKHLITATGQRVTLRCSPRSGDLSVYWYQQSLDQGLQFLIQYYNGEERAKGNILERFSAQQFPDLHSELNLSSLELGDSALYFCASSILGGPNEKLFFGSGTQLSVL.

The chain combines TRBV5-6 with TRBJ2-1; D gene unclear. Trimming left V 2 bases short and J 3 bases short, with 0 bases between. The CDR3 is 11 residues long. CDR1 and CDR2 from the germline V gene are SGHDT and YYEEEE. Here the CDR3 reads CASSFYNEQFF. DNA for the CDR3: TGTGCCAGCAGCTTCTACAATGAGCAGTTCTTC.

The chain recombines TRBV11-1 with TRBJ2-1; no clear D. CDR3 length equals 16 residues. Per germline, CDR1 SGHAT and CDR2 FQDESV (reference sequence). The V end lost 5 bases, the J end lost 0 bases, and 14 bases lay between the germline ends. The CDR3 protein is CASSPKTTLSYNEQFF. For the CDR3, the DNA is TGTGCCAGCAGCCCAAAAACTACACTCTCCTACAATGAGCAGTTCTTC.

The gene calls are TRBV30 and TRBJ1-2, with 8 positions matching TRBD1. Germline values: CDR1 GTSNPN, CDR2 SVGIG (reference sequence). The V segment lost 5 bases and the J segment 1 base; nucleotides outside the gene matches: 12. The CDR3 spans 16 residues. CDR3 DNA: TGTGCCTGGTCCCCGGGACAGGCCGCTGGTAACTATGGCTACACCTTC. This encodes CAWSPGQAAGNYGYTF.

This clone came up a few times. V and J are TRBV5-4 and TRBJ2-7; 7 positions match TRBD2. The V gene's germline CDR1 is SGHNT and CDR2 YYREEE (reference sequence). J lost 2 bases, V lost 1 base, and 9 bases had no gene match. The CDR3 covers 16 residues. CDR3 DNA sequence: TGTGCCAGCAGCTTGTTCCAGGGAGGGATGGCCTACGAGCAGTACTTC. It codes for CASSLFQGGMAYEQYF.

The rearrangement links TRBV21-1 to TRBJ2-3; TRBD2, the D gene given by the table, was not confirmed from the DNA. TRBV21-1 is annotated as a pseudogene. There are 16 residues in the CDR3. The DNA of the CDR3 is TGTGCCAGCAGCAAGAAGGGACTACAACGCACAGATACGCAGTATTTT. Translation: CASSKKGLQRTDTQYF.

The chain is built from TRBV11-3 and TRBJ2-5; 7 bases are a match to TRBD2. Germline CDR1 SGHNT, CDR2 YENEEA. V was clipped by 7 bases and J by 0 bases; unmatched bases: 8. This CDR3 is 15 amino acids long. Here the CDR3 DNA reads TGTGCCAGCACCACTGGGGGGGGGAACCAAGAGACCCAGTACTTC. Protein: CASTTGGGNQETQYF.

The chain combines TRBV13 with TRBJ1-3; 7 nucleotides agree with TRBD1. The CDR3 length is 15 residues. Germline V lookup: CDR1 PRHDT, CDR2 FYEKMQ (reference sequence). V lost 5 bases and J lost 9; bases outside the gene matches: 13. CDR3: CASSPGTDSGITIYF. CDR3 coding DNA: TGTGCCAGCAGCCCTGGGACAGACTCTGGGATCACCATATATTTT.

CDR3 sequence reads: CASSSRDRGRGEQFF. The DNA of the CDR3 is TGTGCCAGCAGCTCCCGGGACAGGGGGCGAGGGGAGCAGTTCTTC. The chain recombines TRBV11-3 with TRBJ2-1; the match to TRBD1 covers 12 bases. The CDR3 totals 15 residues. Per the germline V gene, CDR1 is SGHNT and CDR2 is YENEEA. V shed 4 bases and J 10 bases; nucleotides not matched to a gene: 8. Full variable domain (remainder filled in from reference TRBV11-3 and TRBJ2-1): EAGVVQSPRYKIIEKKQPVAFWCNPISGHNTLYWYLQNLGQGPELLIRYENEEAVDDSQLPKDRFSAERLKGVDSTLKIQPAELGDSAVYLCASSSRDRGRGEQFFGPGTRLTVL.

The J gene is TRBJ2-7, the V gene TRBV2; D is uncertain. Deletions cut 3 bases from V and 1 base from J, with 10 bases between. This CDR3 comprises 14 residues. Germline V gene lookup returns CDR1 SNHLY and CDR2 FYNNEI. The DNA of the CDR3 is TGTGCCAGCAGTGACCCTACTAAGTCCTACGAGCAGTACTTC. This translates into CASSDPTKSYEQYF.

The gene calls are TRBV4-1 and TRBJ2-7; D may be TRBD1 (6 bases). Per germline, CDR1 MGHRA and CDR2 YSYEKL. This CDR3 is built from 15 residues. V lost 4 bases, J lost 3 bases, and 16 bases lay in between. Here the CDR3 DNA reads TGCGCCAGCAGCCGAAAATTCAAAGGGGGCTACGAGCAGTACTTC. It codes for CASSRKFKGGYEQYF.

This rearrangement joins TRBV25-1 to TRBJ2-1; D uncertain. The germline gives CDR1 MGHDK, CDR2 SYGVNS. The CDR3 totals 15 residues. V dropped 0 bases and J dropped 0 bases, with 6 bases sitting between them. The CDR3 loop is CASSEYSHSYNEQFF. CDR3 nucleotide sequence: TGTGCCAGCAGTGAATACTCGCACTCCTACAATGAGCAGTTCTTC.

V gene TRBV7-2 combines with J gene TRBJ2-1; D is perhaps TRBD2 (6 bases). From germline, CDR1 is SGHTA and CDR2 FQGNSA. With 4 bases removed from V and 0 bases from J, the gap between germline ends came to 16 bases. The CDR3 consists of 17 residues. The chain's CDR3 is CASSYPRDLSSYNEQFF. CDR3 in DNA: TGTGCCAGCAGCTACCCCCGGGACTTGAGCTCCTACAATGAGCAGTTCTTC.

The V call is TRBV4-3, the J call TRBJ2-4; a possible D gene is TRBD2 (6 bases). The germline gives CDR1 LGHNA, CDR2 YSLEER. The V and J ends lost 3 bases and 7 bases respectively, with 13 bases between them. This CDR3 has 14 residues. The DNA for the CDR3 is TGCGCCAGCAGCCAGGAAAACCGGGGGAACATTCAGTACTTC. Its protein is CASSQENRGNIQYF.

This sequence joins TRBV28 and TRBJ1-6; no clear D. Germline V CDR1 and CDR2: MDHEN, SYDVKM. V lost 7 bases and J 0 bases, leaving 7 bases between the germline ends. The CDR3 is made up of 14 amino acids. The CDR3 nucleotides are TGTGCCAGCAACGATCCCTCCTATAATTCACCCCTCCACTTT. It codes for CASNDPSYNSPLHF.

This chain uses TRBV10-2 with TRBJ1-1, with TRBD1 matching over 11 bases. The germline CDR1 and CDR2 sequences are WSHSY and SAAADI. This CDR3 region has 16 residues. Trimming cost V 2 bases and J 0 bases; bases outside gene matches: 2. CDR3 in DNA: TGCGCCAGCAGTGAGAGGACAGGGGGCATGAACACTGAAGCTTTCTTT. It encodes CASSERTGGMNTEAFF.

The V and J genes are TRBV20-1 and TRBJ1-2; D remains unclear. CDR1 is DFQATT and CDR2 is SNEGSKA in the germline V gene (reference sequence). Trimming took 6 bases from V and 5 from J, leaving 10 bases between them. The CDR3 has 11 amino acids. CDR3 in DNA: TGCAGTGCGAACTCGGGGTATGGCTACACCTTC. Amino acids: CSANSGYGYTF.

The chain combines TRBV9 with TRBJ1-6; 9 nucleotides line up with TRBD1. The CDR3 is 14 residues long. CDR1 is SGDLS, CDR2 YYNGEE, per germline. The J segment lost 8 bases and the V segment lost 0 bases, leaving 0 bases of the junction unmatched. The CDR3 loop reads CASSVGQGDSPLHF. The DNA for the CDR3 is TGTGCCAGCAGCGTAGGACAGGGGGATTCACCCCTCCACTTT.

This clone was seen a single time. The chain carries TRBV20-1 and TRBJ2-2, with D hard to call. The germline V gene has CDR1 DFQATT and CDR2 SNEGSKA (reference sequence). V lost 5 bases and J lost 3, with 4 bases in between. The CDR3 runs 11 residues. DNA for the CDR3: TGCAGTGCTGAGGACACCGGGGAGCTGTTTTTT. Encoded protein: CSAEDTGELFF.

In regard to this clone: This sample includes further DNA sequences coding for the same CDR3. The chain carries TRBV7-2 and TRBJ2-7; TRBD2 aligns across 12 bases. Losses at the gene ends were 3 bases for V and 3 bases for J; bases not matched to a gene: 0. The CDR3 is 14 residues long. Germline V lookup: CDR1 SGHTA, CDR2 FQGNSA. In DNA, the CDR3 is TGTGCCAGCAGCTTGGGACTAGCGGGCTACGAGCAGTACTTC. Translated, it gives CASSLGLAGYEQYF.

V usage is TRBV7-3 and J usage is TRBJ1-3; TRBD1 matches 7 bases. Germline loops: CDR1 SGHTA, CDR2 FQGTGA. V lost 5 bases to trimming and J lost 4 bases; unmatched junction nucleotides: 8. There are 15 residues in the CDR3. The CDR3 nucleotides read TGTGCCAGCAGCGAGTTGACAGGGCCGGGAAACACCATATATTTT. Protein: CASSELTGPGNTIYF.

The chain combines TRBV6-6 with TRBJ1-3; D remains unclear. CDR1 is MNHNY, CDR2 SVGAGI, per germline (reference sequence). The CDR3 is 14 amino acids. The V end was cut by 6 bases, the J end by 0 bases, with 9 bases between. The CDR3 DNA is TGTGCCAGCAGAAAACTGAACTCTGGAAACACCATATATTTT. Encoded protein: CASRKLNSGNTIYF.

The CDR3: CASSEREFRTQYF. Here the CDR3 DNA reads TGTGCCAGCAGCGAACGGGAGTTTCGGACCCAGTACTTC. The chain carries TRBV9 and TRBJ2-5, with D perhaps matching TRBD2 (6 bases). The CDR3 covers 13 residues. Deletions cut 3 bases from V and 7 bases from J, with 13 bases between. CDR1 is SGDLS, CDR2 YYNGEE, per germline.

This chain connects TRBV5-4 to TRBJ2-3, with D unclear. Germline V gene lookup returns CDR1 SGHNT and CDR2 YYREEE (reference sequence). The CDR3 sequence is 14 residues long. Trimming pared 2 bases from V and 0 bases from J, leaving 7 bases between. CDR3 sequence: CASSFSPSTDTQYF. CDR3 sequence (DNA): TGTGCCAGCAGCTTTTCCCCTAGCACAGATACGCAGTATTTT.

Concerning this clone itself: At one end the junction does not follow the germline gene, possibly because of a read error. The sample has other DNA sequences that encode this CDR3 too. The V and J genes are TRBV7-2 and TRBJ2-2; TRBD1 or TRBD2 may be the D gene (6 bases each). Germline CDR1 and CDR2: SGHTA and FQGNSA. There are 15 residues in the CDR3. CDR3: CASSLARGATGELFF. The CDR3 DNA reads TGTGCCAGCAGCTTAGCGAGGGGGGCCACCGGAGAGCTGTTTTTT.

The gene calls are TRBV6-5 and TRBJ1-6; TRBD1 agrees at 9 bases. With 7 bases clipped from V and 8 bases from J, the junction kept 9 bases outside the gene matches. Germline V gene sequence: CDR1 MNHEY, CDR2 SVGAGI. CDR3 length equals 15 residues. CDR3 bases: TGTGCCAGCACCTACAGGGGGCAGGCAGATTCACCCCTCCACTTT. Amino acids: CASTYRGQADSPLHF.